This T cell receptor beta chain was sequenced in a study of cytomegalovirus exposure and HLA in healthy donors. Study-level findings and limits: Analyzed later, association rates of TCRs varied across HLA loci, with DRB1 most and HLA-C fewest. Available immune exposure information covered CMV serostatus only.

Of note for this clone: Its cognate antigen is unknown.

J was trimmed by 9 bases and V by 5 bases; bases with no gene match: 11. CDR1 and CDR2 (germline): MNHEY, SVGAGI. The CDR3 spans 14 residues. PCR employed 60 Vbeta and 13 Jbeta primers. Repertoires were generated with immunoSEQ multiplex PCR, while TCRdb's copy carries only in-frame clones and drops some. This sample has about 150,000 clones; roughly 80% occur once, and the top ten carry more than 1.3%. At collection, donors were nominally healthy, but unrecorded immune exposures were probable. The chain has TRBV6-5 and TRBJ2-7; TRBD2 matches 9 bases. The sequence came from a male donor in good health and CMV-seronegative. Input material: PBMCs. The CDR3 here is CASSPAPTSGWQYF. The DNA of the CDR3 is TGTGCCAGCAGTCCGGCCCCCACTAGCGGGTGGCAGTACTTC.